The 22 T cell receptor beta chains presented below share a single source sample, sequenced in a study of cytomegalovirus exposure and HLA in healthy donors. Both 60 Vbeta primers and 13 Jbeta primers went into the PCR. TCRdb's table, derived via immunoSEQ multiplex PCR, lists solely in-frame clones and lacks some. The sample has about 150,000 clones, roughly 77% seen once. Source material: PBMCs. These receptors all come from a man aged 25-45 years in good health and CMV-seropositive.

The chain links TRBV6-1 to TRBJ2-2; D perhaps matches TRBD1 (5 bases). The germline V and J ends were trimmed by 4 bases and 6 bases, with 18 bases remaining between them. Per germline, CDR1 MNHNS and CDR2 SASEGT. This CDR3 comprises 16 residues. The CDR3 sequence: CASSGAGQGGSGELFF. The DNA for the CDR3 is TGTGCCAGCAGTGGGGCTGGGCAGGGCGGATCCGGGGAGCTGTTTTTT.

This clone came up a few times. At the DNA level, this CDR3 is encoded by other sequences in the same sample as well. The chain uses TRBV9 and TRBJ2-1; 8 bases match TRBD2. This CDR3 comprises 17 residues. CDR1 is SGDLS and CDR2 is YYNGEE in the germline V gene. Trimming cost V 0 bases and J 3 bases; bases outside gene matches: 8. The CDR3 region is CASSVAGKSGGYNEQFF. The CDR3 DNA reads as TGTGCCAGCAGCGTAGCTGGCAAAAGCGGGGGCTACAATGAGCAGTTCTTC.

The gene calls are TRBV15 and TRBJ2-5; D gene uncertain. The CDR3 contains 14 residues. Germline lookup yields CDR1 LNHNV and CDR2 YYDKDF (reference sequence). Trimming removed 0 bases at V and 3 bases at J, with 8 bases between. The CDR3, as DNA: TGTGCCACCAGCAGAGAGAACCCAGAAGAGACCCAGTACTTC. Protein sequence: CATSRENPEETQYF. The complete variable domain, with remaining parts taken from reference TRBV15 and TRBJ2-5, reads DAMVIQNPRYQVTQFGKPVTLSCSQTLNHNVMYWYQQKSSQAPKLLFHYYDKDFNNEADTPDNFQSRRPNTSFCFLDIRSPGLGDTAMYLCATSRENPEETQYFGPGTRLLVL.

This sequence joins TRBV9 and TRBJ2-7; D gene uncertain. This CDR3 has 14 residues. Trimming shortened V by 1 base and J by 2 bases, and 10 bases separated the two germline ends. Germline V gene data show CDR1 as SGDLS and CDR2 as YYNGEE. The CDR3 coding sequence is TGTGCCAGCAGCGTAACAGACGGCCCCTACGAGCAGTACTTC. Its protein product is CASSVTDGPYEQYF.

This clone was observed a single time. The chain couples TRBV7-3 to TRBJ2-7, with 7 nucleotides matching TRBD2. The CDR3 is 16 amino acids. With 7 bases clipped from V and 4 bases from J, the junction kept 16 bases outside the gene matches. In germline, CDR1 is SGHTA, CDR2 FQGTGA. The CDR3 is CASTFLRGRPSYEQYF. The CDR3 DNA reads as TGTGCCAGCACCTTCCTGCGGGGGAGACCTTCTTACGAGCAGTACTTC.

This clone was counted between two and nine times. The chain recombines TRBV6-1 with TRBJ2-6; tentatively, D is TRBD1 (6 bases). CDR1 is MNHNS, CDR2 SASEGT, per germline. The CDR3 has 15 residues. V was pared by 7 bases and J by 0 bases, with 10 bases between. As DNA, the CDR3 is TGTGCCAGCATCACAGGGCACTCTGGGGCCAACGTCCTGACTTTC. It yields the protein CASITGHSGANVLTF.

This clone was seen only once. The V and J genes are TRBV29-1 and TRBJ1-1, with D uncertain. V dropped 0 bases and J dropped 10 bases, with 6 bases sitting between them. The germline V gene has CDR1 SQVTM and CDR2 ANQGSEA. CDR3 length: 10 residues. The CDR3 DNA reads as TGCAGCGTTGAAGATGTCGGAGCTTTCTTT. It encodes CSVEDVGAFF.

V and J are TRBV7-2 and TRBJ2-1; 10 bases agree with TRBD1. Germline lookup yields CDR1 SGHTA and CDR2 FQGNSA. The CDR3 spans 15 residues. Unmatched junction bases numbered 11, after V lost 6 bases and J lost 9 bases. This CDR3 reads CASRRDRGSNIEQFF. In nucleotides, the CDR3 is TGTGCCAGCAGGAGGGACAGGGGATCGAACATTGAGCAGTTCTTC. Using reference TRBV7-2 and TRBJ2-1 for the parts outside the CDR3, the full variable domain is GAGVSQSPSNKVTEKGKDVELRCDPISGHTALYWYRQSLGQGLEFLIYFQGNSAPDKSGLPSDRFSAERTGGSVSTLTIQRTQQEDSAVYLCASRRDRGSNIEQFFGPGTRLTVL.

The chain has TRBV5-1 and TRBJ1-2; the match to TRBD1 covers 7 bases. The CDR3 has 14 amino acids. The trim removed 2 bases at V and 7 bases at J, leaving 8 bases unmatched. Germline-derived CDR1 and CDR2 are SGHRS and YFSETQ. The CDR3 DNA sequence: TGCGCCAGCAGCTTTTCGCAGGGGGTACGTGGCTACACCTTC. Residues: CASSFSQGVRGYTF.

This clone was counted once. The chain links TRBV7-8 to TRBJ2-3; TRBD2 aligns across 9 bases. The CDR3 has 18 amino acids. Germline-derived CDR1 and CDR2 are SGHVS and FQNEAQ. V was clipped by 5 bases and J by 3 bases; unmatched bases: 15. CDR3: CASSRRRFRAGGTDTQYF. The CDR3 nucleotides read TGTGCCAGCAGCCGCCGAAGGTTTCGAGCGGGGGGAACAGATACGCAGTATTTT.

CDR3 sequence: CASTPGLATGELFF. For the CDR3, the DNA is TGTGCCAGTACCCCTGGACTAGCGACTGGGGAGCTGTTTTTT. The V call is TRBV19, the J call TRBJ2-2; 9 positions agree with TRBD2. This CDR3 region has 14 residues. Losses at the gene ends were 7 bases for V and 8 bases for J; bases not matched to a gene: 8. The germline V gene has CDR1 LNHDA and CDR2 SQIVND (reference sequence).

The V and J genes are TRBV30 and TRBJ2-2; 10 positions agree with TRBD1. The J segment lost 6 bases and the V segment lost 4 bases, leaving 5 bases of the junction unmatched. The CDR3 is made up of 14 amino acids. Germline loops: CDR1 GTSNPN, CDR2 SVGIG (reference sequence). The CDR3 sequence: CAWTGTGDAGELFF. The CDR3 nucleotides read TGTGCCTGGACCGGGACAGGGGACGCCGGGGAGCTGTTTTTT.

Written as DNA, the CDR3 is TGTGCCAGCAGCTCCAGACAGGGGGCGACTGAAGCTTTCTTT. It is translated as CASSSRQGATEAFF. The chain links TRBV7-6 to TRBJ1-1; TRBD1 matches at 10 bases. The CDR3 extends over 14 amino acids. The trim removed 4 bases at V and 5 bases at J, leaving 4 bases unmatched. Per the germline V gene, CDR1 is SGHVS and CDR2 is FNYEAQ.

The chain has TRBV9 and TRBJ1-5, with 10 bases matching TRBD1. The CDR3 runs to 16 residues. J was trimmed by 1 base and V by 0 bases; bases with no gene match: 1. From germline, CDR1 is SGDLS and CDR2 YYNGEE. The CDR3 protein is CASSVGGQGSNQPQHF. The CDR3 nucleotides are TGTGCCAGCAGCGTAGGGGGACAGGGGAGCAATCAGCCCCAGCATTTT.

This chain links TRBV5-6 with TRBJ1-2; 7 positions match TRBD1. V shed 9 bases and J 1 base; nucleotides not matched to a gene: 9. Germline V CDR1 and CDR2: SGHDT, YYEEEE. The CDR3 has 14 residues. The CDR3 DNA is TGTGCCACTCACCCAGGGGGTCTTAACTATGGCTACACCTTC. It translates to CATHPGGLNYGYTF.

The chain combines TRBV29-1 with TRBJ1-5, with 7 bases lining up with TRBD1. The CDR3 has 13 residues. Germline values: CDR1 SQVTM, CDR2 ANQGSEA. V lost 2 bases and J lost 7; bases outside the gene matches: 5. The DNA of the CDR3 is TGCAGCGTTGAATTACAGGGGAGACAGCCCCAGCATTTT. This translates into CSVELQGRQPQHF.

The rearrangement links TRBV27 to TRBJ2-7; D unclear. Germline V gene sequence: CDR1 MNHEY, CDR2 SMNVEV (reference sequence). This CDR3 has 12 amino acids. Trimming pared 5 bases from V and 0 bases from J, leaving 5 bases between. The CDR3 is CASSTASYEQYF. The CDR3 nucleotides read TGTGCCAGCAGTACAGCCTCCTACGAGCAGTACTTC.

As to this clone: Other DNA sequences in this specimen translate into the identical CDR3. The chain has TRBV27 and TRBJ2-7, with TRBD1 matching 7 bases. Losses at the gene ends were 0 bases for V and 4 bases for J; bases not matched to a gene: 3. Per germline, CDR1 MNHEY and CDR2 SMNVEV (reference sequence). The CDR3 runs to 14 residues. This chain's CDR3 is CASSLSRGPYEQYF. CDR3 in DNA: TGTGCCAGCAGTTTATCAAGGGGGCCTTACGAGCAGTACTTC.

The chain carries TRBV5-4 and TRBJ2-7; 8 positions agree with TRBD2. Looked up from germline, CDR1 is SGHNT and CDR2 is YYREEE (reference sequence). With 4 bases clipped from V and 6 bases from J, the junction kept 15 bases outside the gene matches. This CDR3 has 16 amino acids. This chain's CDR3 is CASSPDLIAGFGEQYF. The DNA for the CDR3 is TGTGCCAGCAGCCCGGACCTAATAGCGGGGTTTGGCGAGCAGTACTTC.

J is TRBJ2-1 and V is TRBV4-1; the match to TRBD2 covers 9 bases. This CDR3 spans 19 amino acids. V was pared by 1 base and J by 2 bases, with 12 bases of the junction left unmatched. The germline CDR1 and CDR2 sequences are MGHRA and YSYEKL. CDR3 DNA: TGCGCCAGCAGCCAAGTCTTCCTACGACTAGCGGTGACCTACAATGAGCAGTTCTTC. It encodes CASSQVFLRLAVTYNEQFF.

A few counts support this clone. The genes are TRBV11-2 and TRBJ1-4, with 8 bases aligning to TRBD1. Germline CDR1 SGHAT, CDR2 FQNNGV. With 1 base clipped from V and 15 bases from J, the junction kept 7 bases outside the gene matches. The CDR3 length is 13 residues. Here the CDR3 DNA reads TGTGCCAGCAGCTTAGGGACAGGGTCTCAGGTGTTTTTT. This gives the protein CASSLGTGSQVFF.

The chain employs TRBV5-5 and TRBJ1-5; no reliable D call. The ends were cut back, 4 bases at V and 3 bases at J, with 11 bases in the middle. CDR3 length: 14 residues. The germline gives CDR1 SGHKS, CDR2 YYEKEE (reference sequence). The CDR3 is CASSLKEFNQPQHF. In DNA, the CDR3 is TGTGCCAGCAGCCTGAAAGAGTTCAATCAGCCCCAGCATTTT.